The 21 T cell receptor beta chains below were found in one sample sequenced in a study of Graves' ophthalmopathy and Graves' hyperthyroidism. Amplification from RNA transcripts yielded the TCR beta CDR3 regions. RT-PCR in the first round used HTBI primers; a second-round multiplex PCR followed. TCRdb re-called the multiplex PCR reads through MiXCR, storing one row per CDR3 protein. The table has over a million distinct CDR3 sequences, 35% to 40% seen once; the top ten hold 11%. Material: peripheral blood or thyroid tissue (not recorded which). The receptor source for this set is an adult man with Graves' hyperthyroidism.

This clonotype was found a few times. The chain joins TRBV7-2 to TRBJ1-5, with 9 bases lining up with TRBD1. Germline loops: CDR1 SGHTA, CDR2 FQGNSA. With V trimmed by 4 bases and J by 11 bases, 3 bases remained unmatched. The CDR3 totals 12 residues. The CDR3 is CASSSDRGTQHF. Written as DNA, the CDR3 is TGTGCCAGCAGCTCCGACAGGGGGACCCAGCATTTT.

About this clonotype itself: One base away lies a much larger clone, so this may be a sequencing read error. The chain carries TRBV5-6 and TRBJ1-5; D uncertain. CDR3 length: 15 amino acids. Germline V gene sequence: CDR1 SGHDT, CDR2 YYEEEE. CDR3 sequence (DNA): TGTGCCAGCAGCTTGTCACCCTATAGCGATCAGCCCCAGCATTTT. As protein: CASSLSPYSDQPQHF.

This clonotype was seen a handful of times. V gene TRBV19 combines with J gene TRBJ1-5; TRBD1 might be the D (5 bases). Germline CDR1 LNHDA, CDR2 SQIVND (reference sequence). Trimming pared 7 bases from V and 7 bases from J, leaving 23 bases between. The CDR3 contains 16 residues. The CDR3 sequence is CASNNPHGWGEQPQHF. CDR3 in DNA: TGTGCCAGTAACAACCCCCATGGATGGGGGGAACAGCCCCAGCATTTT.

This clonotype is a singleton in its sample. This sequence joins TRBV4-1 and TRBJ1-5, with unresolved D. Trimming left V 2 bases short and J 5 bases short, with 10 bases between. Looked up from germline, CDR1 is MGHRA and CDR2 is YSYEKL. The CDR3 length is 14 residues. The CDR3 DNA reads as TGCGCCAGCAGCCAACGAGGGAGCGATCAGCCCCAGCATTTT. This codes for CASSQRGSDQPQHF.

This clonotype was detected ten times or more. The V gene is TRBV4-1, the J gene TRBJ1-6; TRBD1 is a possible D gene (6 bases). V lost 0 bases and J 13 bases, leaving 16 bases between the germline ends. Germline CDR1 is MGHRA and CDR2 is YSYEKL. The CDR3 spans 15 residues. Here the CDR3 reads CASSQDEGGVTPLHF. CDR3 nucleotide sequence: TGCGCCAGCAGCCAAGACGAGGGGGGTGTAACGCCCCTCCACTTT.

The V and J genes are TRBV28 and TRBJ2-5, with 10 bases that match TRBD2. CDR3 size: 14 residues. Germline V gene lookup returns CDR1 MDHEN and CDR2 SYDVKM. Trimming cost V 7 bases and J 5 bases; bases outside gene matches: 7. The CDR3 coding sequence is TGTGCCAGCATCATAGCGGGGGGAGGGGAGACCCAGTACTTC. Encoded protein: CASIIAGGGETQYF.

There are a few counts of this clonotype. The rearrangement uses TRBV20-1 and TRBJ2-7; D is perhaps TRBD1 (5 bases). The V end lost 0 bases, the J end lost 2 bases, and 14 bases lay between the germline ends. Looked up from germline, CDR1 is DFQATT and CDR2 is SNEGSKA (reference sequence). This CDR3 is built from 15 residues. In DNA form, the CDR3 reads TGCAGTGCTAGAGATCGGCCAGGGCAGACCTACGAGCAGTACTTC. Its protein is CSARDRPGQTYEQYF.

There are many counts of this clonotype. In nucleotides, the CDR3 is TGCGCCAGCAGCGATCACGGGACAGGGGAAGGCTACACCTTC. Translating it yields CASSDHGTGEGYTF. The rearrangement joins TRBV5-1 to TRBJ1-2; 10 bases are shared with TRBD1. The junction had 8 bases not matched to a gene; V was cut back by 4 bases and J by 8 bases. The CDR3 sequence is 14 residues long. Germline-derived CDR1 and CDR2 are SGHRS and YFSETQ.

This clonotype was recorded at least ten times. This chain uses TRBV12-3 or TRBV12-4 with TRBJ1-6; no reliable D call. The CDR3 has 15 residues. Trimming shortened V by 5 bases and J by 5 bases, and 13 bases separated the two germline ends. CDR3 nucleotide sequence: TGTGCCAGCAGTCCTGGGGATCGGGATAATTCACCCCTCCACTTT. Translation: CASSPGDRDNSPLHF.

This clonotype has just a few counts. The chain couples TRBV19 to TRBJ1-5, with D possibly matching TRBD1 (6 bases). Germline V gene lookup returns CDR1 LNHDA and CDR2 SQIVND (reference sequence). The V end lost 7 bases, the J end lost 2 bases, and 15 bases lay between the germline ends. The CDR3 is 15 amino acids. The CDR3 coding sequence is TGTGCCAGTAACCTGAGGGGGGCAGGCAATCAGCCCCAGCATTTT. Amino acids: CASNLRGAGNQPQHF.

This clonotype was seen many times. Written as DNA, the CDR3 is TGCAGCGTTAGACAGGGGAACGGAAACACCATATATTTT. Translated: CSVRQGNGNTIYF. This chain joins TRBV29-1 and TRBJ1-3; the match to TRBD1 covers 8 bases. Germline V CDR1 and CDR2: SQVTM, ANQGSEA. The CDR3 is made up of 13 amino acids. J was trimmed by 4 bases and V by 5 bases; bases with no gene match: 4. The complete variable domain, with remaining parts taken from reference TRBV29-1 and TRBJ1-3, reads SAVISQKPSRDICQRGTSLTIQCQVDSQVTMMFWYRQQPGQSLTLIATANQGSEATYESGFVIDKFPISRPNLTFSTLTVSNMSPEDSSIYLCSVRQGNGNTIYFGEGSWLTVV.

This chain connects TRBV7-9 to TRBJ2-7; unclear D gene. V gave up 1 base and J gave up 5 bases, with 15 bases separating them. CDR1 and CDR2 (germline): SEHNR, FQNEAQ (reference sequence). This CDR3 has 15 amino acids. CDR3 residues: CASSLDRFIIHEQYF. CDR3 nucleotides: TGTGCCAGCAGCTTAGATCGATTCATAATCCACGAGCAGTACTTC.

The rearrangement uses TRBV11-2 and TRBJ2-5, with 8 bases lining up with TRBD2. The CDR3 is made up of 14 amino acids. The germline V gene encodes CDR1 SGHAT and CDR2 FQNNGV. V lost 5 bases to trimming and J lost 7 bases; unmatched junction nucleotides: 9. In nucleotides, the CDR3 is TGTGCCAGCAGCCGGGGGGGTGCTGAAGGGACCCAGTACTTC. Its protein is CASSRGGAEGTQYF.

As for this clonotype: A read error is possible here, since a much larger clone lies one base away. CDR3 bases: TGTGCCAGCAGCTTAGCTCAGGGAAGGAGCCACCAGCCCCATCATTTT. Its translation: CASSLAQGRSHQPHHF. The chain carries TRBV7-8 and TRBJ1-5, with D possibly matching TRBD1 (5 bases). Germline V gene lookup returns CDR1 SGHVS and CDR2 FQNEAQ. This CDR3 is built from 16 residues.

V usage is TRBV29-1 and J usage is TRBJ2-2; the match to TRBD2 covers 9 bases. This CDR3 is built from 16 residues. Germline V gene lookup returns CDR1 SQVTM and CDR2 ANQGSEA. With 3 bases clipped from V and 7 bases from J, the junction kept 12 bases outside the gene matches. The CDR3 region has the DNA TGCAGCGTTGATGCGGGAGGGCCAAGTCGCGACGGGGAGCTGTTTTTT. This codes for CSVDAGGPSRDGELFF.

The chain employs TRBV2 and TRBJ2-7; TRBD2 matches 8 bases. CDR3 length: 14 residues. V trimming: 6 bases; J trimming: 2 bases; junction bases outside the gene matches: 6. CDR1 and CDR2 (germline): SNHLY, FYNNEI. CDR3: CASRRDGGAYEQYF. The CDR3 DNA reads as TGTGCCAGCAGGCGGGACGGGGGGGCCTACGAGCAGTACTTC. The full variable domain, rest sourced from reference TRBV2 and TRBJ2-7, is EPEVTQTPSHQVTQMGQEVILRCVPISNHLYFYWYRQILGQKVEFLVSFYNNEISEKSEIFDDQFSVERPDGSNFTLKIRSTKLEDSAMYFCASRRDGGAYEQYFGPGTRLTVT.

The CDR3 loop reads CASSFRKTGLLNYEQYF. The CDR3 DNA reads TGTGCCAGCAGTTTCCGGAAAACGGGACTGCTTAACTACGAGCAGTACTTC. The V gene is TRBV12-3 or TRBV12-4, the J gene TRBJ2-7; TRBD2 is a possible D gene (6 bases). With 3 bases removed from V and 3 bases from J, the gap between germline ends came to 21 bases. The CDR3 is 17 residues long.

This clonotype was seen ten or more times. The CDR3 protein is CASSLGTGWETQYF. The CDR3 nucleotides are TGTGCCAGCAGCCTAGGGACAGGGTGGGAGACCCAGTACTTC. This chain links TRBV7-8 with TRBJ2-5; TRBD1 matches 9 bases. After removal of 5 bases from V and 5 bases from J, the junction contained 6 bases not matched to a gene. Germline V gives CDR1 SGHVS, CDR2 FQNEAQ. This CDR3 comprises 14 residues.

This clonotype showed up many times. This chain uses TRBV7-2 with TRBJ1-6, with a tentative D call TRBD1 (6 bases). Germline-derived CDR1 and CDR2 are SGHTA and FQGNSA. V lost 4 bases to trimming and J lost 10 bases, with 8 bases between them. The CDR3 loop spans 12 amino acids. CDR3 nucleotide sequence: TGTGCCAGCAGCTACACAGGGTCACCCCTCCACTTT. Translating it yields CASSYTGSPLHF.

This clonotype was counted between two and nine times. This sequence joins TRBV28 and TRBJ2-7; unclear D gene. The germline CDR1 and CDR2 sequences are MDHEN and SYDVKM. Trimming cost V 8 bases and J 4 bases, with 9 bases left between them. The CDR3 has 11 amino acids. The CDR3 DNA is TGTGCCAGCCGGGCCGTGTACGAGCAGTACTTC. The encoded protein is CASRAVYEQYF.

The V gene is TRBV5-5, the J gene TRBJ2-7, with 14 bases identical to TRBD2. The CDR3 contains 19 residues. Germline CDR1 reads SGHKS; CDR2 reads YYEKEE (reference sequence). The J segment lost 3 bases and the V segment lost 0 bases, leaving 11 bases of the junction unmatched. The CDR3 here is CASSLEGAGTSGSLYEQYF. The CDR3, as DNA: TGTGCCAGCAGCTTGGAGGGAGCAGGGACTAGCGGGAGCCTCTACGAGCAGTACTTC.